This is a list of T cell receptor beta chains from one sample in a study of blood T cell repertoires in COVID-19. The method was immunoSEQ multiplex PCR; TCRdb's version includes in-frame clones alone and lacks a portion of them. Of 110,000 or so clones listed, roughly four fifths were seen once; the top ten hold about 16%. The source material was peripheral blood. The receptor source for this set is a woman aged 80 or over with acute or convalescent COVID-19. Each CDR3 is given without its conserved first and last residue. D genes are given only for firm matches. Some rows have no size entry. The others give once, few or many, or a class for an expanded clone.

V gene,clone size,J gene,D gene,CDR3 protein
TRBV3-1/TRBV3-2,.,TRBJ1-1,.,ASSQSGQMNTEAF
TRBV24-1,.,TRBJ2-5,TRBD1,ATSDTGGRETQY
TRBV28,.,TRBJ1-1,.,ATEAGDTEAF
TRBV7-8,.,TRBJ2-3,.,ASSLWRNGVGTDTQY
TRBV4-1,.,TRBJ1-3,.,ASSQDQAGAGYGNTIY
TRBV18,.,TRBJ1-1,.,ASSQTETNTEAF
TRBV10-3,.,TRBJ2-2,TRBD2,AISYGGRETGELF
TRBV18,.,TRBJ2-5,.,ASSPQGLETQY
TRBV11-2,.,TRBJ2-2,.,ASSLAGYTGELF
TRBV5-4,.,TRBJ2-6,TRBD1,ASSPDRGISGANVLT
TRBV5-5,few,TRBJ2-7,TRBD1,ASSFRDRGIEQY
TRBV28,.,TRBJ2-5,TRBD2,ASSLTSGGGTQY
TRBV7-2,.,TRBJ2-1,TRBD2,ASSLAHRLAQGNEQF
TRBV4-1,once,TRBJ1-1,.,ASSPRDKEAF
TRBV6-1,.,TRBJ1-3,.,ASSDSFSGNTIY
TRBV5-5,.,TRBJ1-2,.,ASSPGLGTNYGYT